This TCR beta chain is from a study of blood T cells in healthy people across ages. It was roughly 10 milliliters of peripheral blood that were drawn from each donor. Isolated PBMCs totaled at least 7 million in each sample. The length of the CDR3 is 16 residues. Germline loops: CDR1 SGDLS, CDR2 YYNGEE. The V gene end was trimmed by 0 bases and the J gene end by 3 bases; junction bases not matched to a gene: 6. Sample-barcoded 5' priming and a J-beta primer mix drove a second PCR of about 6 to 11 cycles. TCRdb reprocessed the 5' RACE reads with MiXCR, giving one entry per CDR3 protein. Counted here are hundreds of thousands of distinct CDR3 sequences, about 34% occurring once; the ten biggest clones make up 15%.

The chain has TRBV9 and TRBJ2-7; 10 positions agree with TRBD1. Sequenced material: blood. The sequence derives from a woman of 80 years or more in good health. The CDR3 sequence: CASSVDRTGGYYEQYF. The DNA of the CDR3 is TGTGCCAGCAGCGTAGATCGGACAGGGGGTTACTACGAGCAGTACTTC. Filled out from reference TRBV9 and TRBJ2-7, the complete variable domain reads DSGVTQTPKHLITATGQRVTLRCSPRSGDLSVYWYQQSLDQGLQFLIQYYNGEERAKGNILERFSAQQFPDLHSELNLSSLELGDSALYFCASSVDRTGGYYEQYFGPGTRLTVT.